This TCR beta chain was documented in a study of Ad26.COV2.S vaccination and SARS-CoV-2 variants. Findings and limits, study-wide: Post-vaccination breadth of spike-specific CD8+ and CD4+ T cell responses was reportedly substantial.

Treatment noted: approximately 18 received Ad26.COV2.S at low or high dose, single or two shots; about 5 received placebo; per-sample allocation not given. Collection of samples fell on day 63 after the first vaccine or placebo injection. Generated by immunoSEQ multiplex PCR, the TCRdb table keeps only in-frame clones and is missing some. Altogether 410,000 or so clones are present, roughly 90% being singletons, with the ten largest covering more than 9%. Germline lookup yields CDR1 LGHDT and CDR2 YNNKEL (reference sequence). The CDR3 covers 14 residues. Trimming took 1 base from V and 2 from J, leaving 5 bases between them. Note on this clone: Its antigen is undetermined.

The chain has TRBV3-1 (or the pseudogene TRBV3-2) and TRBJ2-2; D not resolved. The sequencing used peripheral blood, collected in a trial of Ad26.COV2.S vaccine versus placebo. The TCR sequence derives from a person aged 18-65 years who received the Ad26.COV2.S COVID-19 vaccine or a placebo. CDR3 coding DNA: TGTGCCAGCAGCCAAGTTATAAACACCGGGGAGCTGTTTTTT. Amino acid sequence: CASSQVINTGELFF.